This TCR beta chain was captured by sequencing in a study of OX40 agonist ivuxolimab in advanced cancers. Overall study findings and caveats: At doses 0.1 to 3.0 mg/kg, CD4+ and CD8+ clones expanded.

This clone has only one observation. What it binds is not known. Patients had blood sampled at baseline and again on cycle 4 day 1 and cycle 7 day 1. The CDR3 is made up of 13 amino acids. The V end was cut by 2 bases, the J end by 6 bases, with 12 bases between. Looked up from germline, CDR1 is GTSNPN and CDR2 is SVGIG (reference sequence). Only in-frame clones appear in the TCRdb table, and some are missing; sequencing was by immunoSEQ multiplex PCR. The sample lists about 100,000 clones; approximately 90% were seen once. The source was CD4+ or CD8+ T cells sorted from blood, collected in a trial of the OX40 agonist ivuxolimab. The chain links TRBV30 to TRBJ2-3; tentative D call: TRBD2 (5 bases). The source of this sequence is an adult with an advanced solid tumor such as melanoma, head and neck, liver or kidney cancer. The CDR3 DNA reads TGTGCCTGGAGTTGGACTGAATTGGATACGCAGTATTTT. It translates to CAWSWTELDTQYF.